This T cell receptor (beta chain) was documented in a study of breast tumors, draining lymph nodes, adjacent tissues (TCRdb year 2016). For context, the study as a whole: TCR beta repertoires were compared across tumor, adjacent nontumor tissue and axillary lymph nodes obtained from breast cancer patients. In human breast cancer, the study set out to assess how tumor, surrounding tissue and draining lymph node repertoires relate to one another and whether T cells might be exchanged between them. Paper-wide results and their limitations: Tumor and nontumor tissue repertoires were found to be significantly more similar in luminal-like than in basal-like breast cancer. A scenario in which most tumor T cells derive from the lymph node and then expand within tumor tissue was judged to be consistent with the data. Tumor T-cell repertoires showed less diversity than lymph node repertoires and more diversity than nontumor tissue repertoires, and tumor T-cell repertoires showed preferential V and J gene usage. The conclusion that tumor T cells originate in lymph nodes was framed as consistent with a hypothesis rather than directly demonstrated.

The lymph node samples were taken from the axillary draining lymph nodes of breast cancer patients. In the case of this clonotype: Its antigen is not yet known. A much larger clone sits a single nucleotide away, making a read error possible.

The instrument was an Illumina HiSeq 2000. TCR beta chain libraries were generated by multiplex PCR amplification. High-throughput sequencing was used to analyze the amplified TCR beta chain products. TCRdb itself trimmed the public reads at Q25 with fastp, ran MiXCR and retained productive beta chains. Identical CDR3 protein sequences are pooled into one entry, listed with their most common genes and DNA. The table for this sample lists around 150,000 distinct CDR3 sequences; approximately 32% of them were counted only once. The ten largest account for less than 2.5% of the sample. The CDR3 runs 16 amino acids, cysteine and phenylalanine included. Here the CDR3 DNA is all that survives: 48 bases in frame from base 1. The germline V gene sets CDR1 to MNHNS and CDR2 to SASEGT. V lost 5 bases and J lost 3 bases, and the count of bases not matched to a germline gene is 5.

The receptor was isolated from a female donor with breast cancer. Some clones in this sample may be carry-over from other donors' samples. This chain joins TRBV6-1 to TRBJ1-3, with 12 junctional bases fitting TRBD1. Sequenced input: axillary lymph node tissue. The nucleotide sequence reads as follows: TGTGCCAGCAGTCCCGGGACAGGGGGCGATGGAAACACCATATATTTT. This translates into CASSPGTGGDGNTIYF.